This T cell receptor beta chain was found in a study of CD8 T cells in ankylosing spondylitis. TCRdb re-called the 5' RACE reads with MiXCR, one entry per CDR3 protein. Of under 400,000 distinct CDR3 sequences listed, around 10% were seen once; the top ten hold around 8.4%. V was clipped by 4 bases and J by 0 bases; unmatched bases: 8. This CDR3 contains 16 residues. Germline loops: CDR1 SGHRS, CDR2 YFSETQ. Findings of the study overall: In synovial fluid and blood from reactive arthritis, some motif variants were previously reported. There was a TCR beta motif, made of several highly homologous variants, that appeared characteristic of ankylosing spondylitis blood. Within matched ankylosing spondylitis synovial fluid, disease-linked clones were reportedly significantly enriched.

This clonotype was counted many times. Antigen: not known. The origin of this receptor is a female donor with ankylosing spondylitis or in good health (not recorded which). The chain couples TRBV5-1 to TRBJ2-3; 7 nucleotides match TRBD1. Material: blood, either unsorted or a sorted T cell fraction (not recorded which). The CDR3 sequence is CASSTQGQASTDTQYF. The CDR3 region has the DNA TGCGCCAGCAGCACCCAAGGACAGGCCAGCACAGATACGCAGTATTTT.